The 7 T cell receptor beta chains below were found in one sample sequenced in a study of blood T cell repertoires in COVID-19. Assay used: immunoSEQ multiplex PCR; TCRdb lists only in-frame clones, some missing. The sample has 150,000 to 200,000 clones, around 79% seen once; the top ten hold roughly 13%. The sequenced sample consisted of peripheral blood. Source of these receptors: a man in his fifties who had recovered from COVID-19.

The chain has TRBV5-4 and TRBJ2-7; 8 nucleotides align to TRBD2. Germline CDR1 reads SGHNT; CDR2 reads YYREEE (reference sequence). The junction had 10 bases not matched to a gene; V was cut back by 2 bases and J by 6 bases. This CDR3 has 15 residues. The CDR3 protein is CASSFAAGVALEQYF. CDR3 bases: TGTGCCAGCAGCTTCGCAGCGGGAGTGGCGCTCGAGCAGTACTTC.

This chain joins TRBV19 and TRBJ2-3, with a weak D call TRBD2 (6 bases). CDR3 length: 14 residues. Trimming stripped 3 bases from V and 2 bases from J, with 9 bases between. Germline lookup yields CDR1 LNHDA and CDR2 SQIVND (reference sequence). The chain's CDR3 is CASSIGTLTDTQYF. CDR3 DNA sequence: TGTGCCAGTAGTATTGGGACTCTCACAGATACGCAGTATTTT.

J is TRBJ1-6 and V is TRBV4-3; D perhaps matches TRBD1 (6 bases). Trimming removed 0 bases from V and 7 bases from J, with 10 bases in between. The CDR3 is made up of 15 amino acids. From germline, CDR1 is LGHNA and CDR2 YSLEER. The CDR3 DNA follows: TGCGCCAGCAGCCAAGAGGTCAGGGGAAATTCACCCCTCCACTTT. Residues: CASSQEVRGNSPLHF.

The chain combines TRBV7-6 with TRBJ2-4; TRBD2 agrees at 8 bases. With V trimmed by 0 bases and J by 7 bases, 11 bases remained unmatched. The CDR3 runs to 17 residues. The germline V gene encodes CDR1 SGHVS and CDR2 FNYEAQ. This chain's CDR3 is CASSLAAAAGARNIQYF. CDR3 bases: TGTGCCAGCAGCTTAGCAGCCGCAGCGGGAGCTAGGAACATTCAGTACTTC.

The V call is TRBV2, the J call TRBJ1-3; 7 bases are a match to TRBD1. J lost 10 bases, V lost 4 bases, and 10 bases had no gene match. This CDR3 has 14 amino acids. Germline V gene lookup returns CDR1 SNHLY and CDR2 FYNNEI. In DNA form, the CDR3 reads TGTGCCAGCAGTGTTTCGACAGGGAGAATAACCATATATTTT. It codes for CASSVSTGRITIYF.

J is TRBJ2-1 and V is TRBV6-5; 9 bases agree with TRBD2. CDR1 and CDR2 from the germline V gene are MNHEY and SVGAGI. The CDR3 runs to 15 residues. Unmatched junction bases numbered 8, after V lost 7 bases and J lost 4 bases. CDR3 coding DNA: TGTGCCAGCACCCGACTAGCGGATGAATACAATGAGCAGTTCTTC. It translates to CASTRLADEYNEQFF.

This clone turned up a few times. This chain uses TRBV28 with TRBJ2-5; 14 bases align to TRBD2. Germline-derived CDR1 and CDR2 are MDHEN and SYDVKM. Germline trimming cut 3 bases from V and 2 bases from J; bases unmatched to any gene: 14. The CDR3 has 20 residues. This CDR3 reads CASSLRLGTSGRGGQETQYF. In DNA, the CDR3 is TGTGCCAGCAGTTTGAGACTTGGGACTAGCGGGAGAGGGGGGCAAGAGACCCAGTACTTC.